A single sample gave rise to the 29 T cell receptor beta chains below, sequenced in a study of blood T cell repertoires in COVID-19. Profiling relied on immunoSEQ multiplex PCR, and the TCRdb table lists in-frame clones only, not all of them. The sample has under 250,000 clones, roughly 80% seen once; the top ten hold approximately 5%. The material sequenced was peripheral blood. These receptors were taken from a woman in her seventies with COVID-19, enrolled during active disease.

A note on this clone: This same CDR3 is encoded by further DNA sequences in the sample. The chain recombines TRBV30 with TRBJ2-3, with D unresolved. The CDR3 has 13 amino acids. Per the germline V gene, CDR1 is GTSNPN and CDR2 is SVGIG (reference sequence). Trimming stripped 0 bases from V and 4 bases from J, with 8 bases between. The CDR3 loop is CAWSVPGADTQYF. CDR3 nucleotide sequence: TGTGCCTGGAGTGTCCCCGGAGCAGATACGCAGTATTTT.

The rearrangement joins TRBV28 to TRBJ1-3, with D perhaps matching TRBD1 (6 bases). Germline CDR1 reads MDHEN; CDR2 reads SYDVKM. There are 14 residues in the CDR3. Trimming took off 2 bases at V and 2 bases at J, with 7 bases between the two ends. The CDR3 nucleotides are TGTGCCAGCAGTTTAGGGGGCGCTGGAAACACCATATATTTT. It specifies CASSLGGAGNTIYF.

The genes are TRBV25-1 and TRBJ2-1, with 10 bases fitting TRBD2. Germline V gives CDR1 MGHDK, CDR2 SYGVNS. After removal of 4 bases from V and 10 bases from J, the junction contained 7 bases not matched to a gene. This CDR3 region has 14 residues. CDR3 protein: CASSVLAGVGEQFF. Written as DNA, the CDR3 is TGTGCCAGCAGTGTTCTAGCGGGAGTAGGAGAGCAGTTCTTC.

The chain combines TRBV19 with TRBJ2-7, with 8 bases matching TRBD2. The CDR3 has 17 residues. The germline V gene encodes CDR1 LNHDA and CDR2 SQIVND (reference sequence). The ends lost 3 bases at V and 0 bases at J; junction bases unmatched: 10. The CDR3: CASSISSWREASYEQYF. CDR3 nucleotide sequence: TGTGCCAGTAGTATCTCCTCGTGGCGGGAGGCCTCCTACGAGCAGTACTTC. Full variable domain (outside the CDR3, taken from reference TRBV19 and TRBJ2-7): DGGITQSPKYLFRKEGQNVTLSCEQNLNHDAMYWYRQDPGQGLRLIYYSQIVNDFQKGDIAEGYSVSREKKESFPLTVTSAQKNPTAFYLCASSISSWREASYEQYFGPGTRLTVT.

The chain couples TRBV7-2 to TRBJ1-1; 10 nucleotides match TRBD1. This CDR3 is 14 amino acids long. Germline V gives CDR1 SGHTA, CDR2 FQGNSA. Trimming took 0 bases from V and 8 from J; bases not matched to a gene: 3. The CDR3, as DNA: TGTGCCAGCAGCTTAGCGACAGGGGGCCTGGAAGCTTTCTTT. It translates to CASSLATGGLEAFF. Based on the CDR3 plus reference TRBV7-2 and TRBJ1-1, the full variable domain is GAGVSQSPSNKVTEKGKDVELRCDPISGHTALYWYRQSLGQGLEFLIYFQGNSAPDKSGLPSDRFSAERTGGSVSTLTIQRTQQEDSAVYLCASSLATGGLEAFFGQGTRLTVV.

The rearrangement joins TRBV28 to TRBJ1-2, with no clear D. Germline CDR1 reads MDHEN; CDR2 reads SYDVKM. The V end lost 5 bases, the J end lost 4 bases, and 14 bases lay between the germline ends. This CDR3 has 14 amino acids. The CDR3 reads CASSDRSAGYGYTF. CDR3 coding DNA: TGTGCCAGCAGTGACCGTTCGGCGGGCTATGGCTACACCTTC.

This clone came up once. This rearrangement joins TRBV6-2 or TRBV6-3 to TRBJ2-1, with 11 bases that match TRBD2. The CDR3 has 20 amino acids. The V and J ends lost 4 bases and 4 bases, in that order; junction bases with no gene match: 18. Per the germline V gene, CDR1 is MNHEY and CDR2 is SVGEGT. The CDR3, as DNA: TGTGCCAGCAGTTCCACCGGGCTCCTAGCGGGAGGTCAAGGGTACAATGAGCAGTTCTTC. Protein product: CASSSTGLLAGGQGYNEQFF.

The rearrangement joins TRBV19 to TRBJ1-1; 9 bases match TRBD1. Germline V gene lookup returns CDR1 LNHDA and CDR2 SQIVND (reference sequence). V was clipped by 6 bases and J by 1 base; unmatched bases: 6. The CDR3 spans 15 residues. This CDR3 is CASRQTGGKNTEAFF. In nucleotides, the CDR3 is TGTGCCAGTAGACAGACAGGGGGAAAGAACACTGAAGCTTTCTTT. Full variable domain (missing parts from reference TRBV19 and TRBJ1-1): DGGITQSPKYLFRKEGQNVTLSCEQNLNHDAMYWYRQDPGQGLRLIYYSQIVNDFQKGDIAEGYSVSREKKESFPLTVTSAQKNPTAFYLCASRQTGGKNTEAFFGQGTRLTVV.

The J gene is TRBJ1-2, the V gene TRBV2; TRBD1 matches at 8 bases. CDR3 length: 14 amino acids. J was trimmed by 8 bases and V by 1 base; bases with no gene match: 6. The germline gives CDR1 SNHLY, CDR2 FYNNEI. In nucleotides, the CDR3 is TGTGCCAGCAGTGAAGAGCAGGGGGCGAGGGGCTACACCTTC. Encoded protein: CASSEEQGARGYTF.

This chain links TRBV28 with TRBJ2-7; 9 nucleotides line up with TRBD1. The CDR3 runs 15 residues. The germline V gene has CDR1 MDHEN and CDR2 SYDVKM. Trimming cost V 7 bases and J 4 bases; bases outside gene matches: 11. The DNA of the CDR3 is TGTGCCAGCATTTCTACCGGGACAGGGAGGTACGAGCAGTACTTC. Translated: CASISTGTGRYEQYF.

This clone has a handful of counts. In DNA, the CDR3 is TGTGCCAGCAGCCAAGAGGGAAATACCGGAGGCTATGGCTACACCTTC. This gives the protein CASSQEGNTGGYGYTF. The chain recombines TRBV3-1 (or the pseudogene TRBV3-2) with TRBJ1-2; D call uncertain. The ends were cut back, 0 bases at V and 4 bases at J, with 15 bases in the middle. Germline values: CDR1 LGHDT, CDR2 YNNKEL (reference sequence). The CDR3 has 16 amino acids.

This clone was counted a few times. CDR3 DNA: TGTGCCAGCAGCGTGGAGGGAAATTCACCCCTCCACTTT. This codes for CASSVEGNSPLHF. V and J are TRBV9 and TRBJ1-6; D not certain. V was cut by 2 bases and J by 7 bases, with 7 bases left in between. This CDR3 is built from 13 residues. From germline, CDR1 is SGDLS and CDR2 YYNGEE.

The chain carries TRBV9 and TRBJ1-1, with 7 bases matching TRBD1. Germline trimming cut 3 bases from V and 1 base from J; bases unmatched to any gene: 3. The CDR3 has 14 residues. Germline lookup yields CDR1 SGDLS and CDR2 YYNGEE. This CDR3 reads CASSAGGSNTEAFF. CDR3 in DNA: TGTGCCAGCAGCGCAGGGGGATCGAACACTGAAGCTTTCTTT.

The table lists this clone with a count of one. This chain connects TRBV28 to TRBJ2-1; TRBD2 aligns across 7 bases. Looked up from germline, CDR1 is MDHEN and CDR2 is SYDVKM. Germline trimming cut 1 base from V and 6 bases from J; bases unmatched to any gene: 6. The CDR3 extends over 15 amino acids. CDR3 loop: CASSLYRDYINEQFF. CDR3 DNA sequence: TGTGCCAGCAGTTTATACCGGGACTACATCAATGAGCAGTTCTTC.

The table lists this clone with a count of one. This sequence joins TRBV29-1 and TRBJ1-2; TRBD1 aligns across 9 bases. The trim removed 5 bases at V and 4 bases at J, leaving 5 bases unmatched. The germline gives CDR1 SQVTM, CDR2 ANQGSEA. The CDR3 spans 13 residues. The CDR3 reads CSVRDREGYGYTF. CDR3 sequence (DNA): TGCAGCGTTCGGGACAGGGAGGGCTATGGCTACACCTTC.

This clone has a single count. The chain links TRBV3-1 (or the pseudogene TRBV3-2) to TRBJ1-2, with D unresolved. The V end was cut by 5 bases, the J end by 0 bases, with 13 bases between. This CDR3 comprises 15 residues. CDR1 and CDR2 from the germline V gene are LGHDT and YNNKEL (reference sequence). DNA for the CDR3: TGTGCCAGCAGCGTATCACTCCGAACTAACTATGGCTACACCTTC. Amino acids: CASSVSLRTNYGYTF.

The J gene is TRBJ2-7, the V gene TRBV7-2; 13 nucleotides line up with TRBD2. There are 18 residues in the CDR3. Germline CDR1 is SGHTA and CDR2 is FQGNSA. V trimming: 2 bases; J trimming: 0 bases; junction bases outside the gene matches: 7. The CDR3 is CASSLRVTSGRSSYEQYF. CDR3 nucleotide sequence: TGTGCCAGCAGCTTAAGGGTGACTAGCGGGAGGAGCTCCTACGAGCAGTACTTC.

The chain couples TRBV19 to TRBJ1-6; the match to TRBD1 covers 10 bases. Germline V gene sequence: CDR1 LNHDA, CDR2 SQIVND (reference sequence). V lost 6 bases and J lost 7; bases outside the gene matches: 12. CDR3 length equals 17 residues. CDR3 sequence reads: CASRRQGTGVGNSPLHF. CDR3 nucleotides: TGTGCCAGTAGGCGCCAGGGGACAGGGGTAGGAAATTCACCCCTCCACTTT.

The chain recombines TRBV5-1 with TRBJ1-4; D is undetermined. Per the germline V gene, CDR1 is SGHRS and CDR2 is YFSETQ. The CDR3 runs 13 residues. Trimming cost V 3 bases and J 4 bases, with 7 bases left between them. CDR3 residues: CASSSGINEKLFF. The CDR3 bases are TGCGCCAGCAGCTCAGGAATTAATGAAAAACTGTTTTTT. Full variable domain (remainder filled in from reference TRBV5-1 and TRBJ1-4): KAGVTQTPRYLIKTRGQQVTLSCSPISGHRSVSWYQQTPGQGLQFLFEYFSETQRNKGNFPGRFSGRQFSNSRSEMNVSTLELGDSALYLCASSSGINEKLFFGSGTQLSVL.

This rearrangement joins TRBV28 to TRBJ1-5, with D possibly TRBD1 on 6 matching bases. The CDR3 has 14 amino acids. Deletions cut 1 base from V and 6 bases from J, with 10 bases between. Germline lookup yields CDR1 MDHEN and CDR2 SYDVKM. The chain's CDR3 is CASSLSGDSQPQHF. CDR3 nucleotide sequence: TGTGCCAGCAGTTTATCAGGGGATAGTCAGCCCCAGCATTTT.

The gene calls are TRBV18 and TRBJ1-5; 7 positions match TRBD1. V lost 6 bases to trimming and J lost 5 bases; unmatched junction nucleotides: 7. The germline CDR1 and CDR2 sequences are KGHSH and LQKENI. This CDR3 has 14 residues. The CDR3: CASSNGRGYQPQHF. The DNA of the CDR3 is TGTGCCAGCTCGAACGGCAGGGGGTATCAGCCCCAGCATTTT.

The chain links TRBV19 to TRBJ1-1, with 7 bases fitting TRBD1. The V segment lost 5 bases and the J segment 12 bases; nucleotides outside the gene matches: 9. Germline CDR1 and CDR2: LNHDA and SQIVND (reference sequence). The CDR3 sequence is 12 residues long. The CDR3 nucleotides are TGTGCCAGTAGTCCCCGGGAGGGGGCATCTTTCTTT. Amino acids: CASSPREGASFF.

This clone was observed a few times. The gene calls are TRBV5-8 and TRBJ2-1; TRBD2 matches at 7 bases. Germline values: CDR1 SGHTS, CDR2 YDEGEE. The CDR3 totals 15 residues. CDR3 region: CAAREGLSSYNEQFF. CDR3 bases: TGTGCGGCCAGGGAGGGTCTAAGCTCCTACAATGAGCAGTTCTTC.

CDR3 amino acids: CASSLDQGDLGYTF. The CDR3 DNA reads as TGTGCCAGCAGCCTAGATCAGGGGGACCTTGGCTACACCTTC. The chain employs TRBV7-8 and TRBJ1-2, with TRBD1 matching over 7 bases. V shed 5 bases and J 7 bases; nucleotides not matched to a gene: 10. The CDR3 runs to 14 residues. Germline CDR1 and CDR2: SGHVS and FQNEAQ.

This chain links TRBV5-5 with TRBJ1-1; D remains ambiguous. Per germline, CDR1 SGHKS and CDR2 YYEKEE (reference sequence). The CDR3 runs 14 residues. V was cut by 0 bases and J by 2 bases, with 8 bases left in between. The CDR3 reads CASSLDRQNTEAFF. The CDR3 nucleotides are TGTGCCAGCAGCTTGGACAGACAAAACACTGAAGCTTTCTTT.

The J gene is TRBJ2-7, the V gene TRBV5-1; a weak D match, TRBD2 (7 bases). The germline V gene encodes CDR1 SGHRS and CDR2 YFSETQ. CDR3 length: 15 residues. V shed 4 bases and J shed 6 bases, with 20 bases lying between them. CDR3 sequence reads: CASSGGAGAPLEQYF. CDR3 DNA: TGCGCCAGCAGCGGAGGGGCGGGGGCGCCTCTCGAGCAGTACTTC.

The CDR3 loop reads CASTELRPGLAGVPIYEQYF. The CDR3 DNA reads TGTGCCAGCACCGAATTGCGTCCGGGACTAGCGGGAGTCCCTATTTACGAGCAGTACTTC. The chain has TRBV28 and TRBJ2-7; the match to TRBD2 covers 14 bases. This CDR3 comprises 20 residues. Germline CDR1 reads MDHEN; CDR2 reads SYDVKM. After removal of 7 bases from V and 4 bases from J, the junction contained 21 bases not matched to a gene.

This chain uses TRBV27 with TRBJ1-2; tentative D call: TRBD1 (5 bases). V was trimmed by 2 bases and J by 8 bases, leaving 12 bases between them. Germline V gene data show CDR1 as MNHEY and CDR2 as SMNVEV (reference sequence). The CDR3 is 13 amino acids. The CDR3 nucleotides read TGTGCCAGCAGTTTACGGTCGGGGGTAGGCTACACCTTC. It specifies CASSLRSGVGYTF.

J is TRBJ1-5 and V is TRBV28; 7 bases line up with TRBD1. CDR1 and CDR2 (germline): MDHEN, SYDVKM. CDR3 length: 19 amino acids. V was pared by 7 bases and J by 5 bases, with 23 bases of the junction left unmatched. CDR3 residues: CASTRYPTGQNAYYQPQHF. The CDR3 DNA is TGTGCCAGCACCCGCTATCCGACAGGGCAAAATGCCTACTATCAGCCCCAGCATTTT.